The T cell receptor (beta chain) described here comes from a study of T cell responses to AZD1222 COVID-19 vaccine. Study-level findings and limits: CD4 TCRs linked to vaccination spanned spike, dominating at 160-218 and 743-854.

Details on this clone: What it binds is not known.

The protocol was immunoSEQ multiplex PCR, while the TCRdb copy is restricted to in-frame clones and leaves out a portion. The table records 140,000 to 150,000 clones, about nine tenths of them present only once. The CDR3 is 14 amino acids. Trimming left V 4 bases short and J 5 bases short, with 14 bases between. The V gene's germline CDR1 is MNHEY and CDR2 SVGAGI. The chain couples TRBV6-5 to TRBJ1-1; TRBD1 might be the D (5 bases). This sequence was found in an adult who received the AZD1222 COVID-19 vaccine. The sequences come from peripheral blood, collected 28 days after the second AZD1222 dose. CDR3 nucleotide sequence: TGTGCCAGCAGTTCCGGGACTCGGGGGACTGAAGCTTTCTTT. Translating gives CASSSGTRGTEAFF.